This T cell receptor beta chain derives from a study of human T cells and chemical hapten exposure. As for the study in general: It was small differences in pooled library volume that mainly caused per-sample TCR yields to vary.

Attachment of unique molecular identifiers to individual cDNA molecules was performed in the library. TCRdb processed the RACE reads anew with MiXCR; each CDR3 protein has one entry. The sample holds 50,000 to 75,000 distinct CDR3 sequences, 11% seen once. Time point denoted: patch test 3, about 24 weeks after DPC sensitization. Indicated treatment: therapeutic diphenylcyclopropenone sensitization with weekly scalp DPC. People who gave samples had alopecia, were 18 to 70 years old, and were suitable for DPC. CDR3 length: 14 amino acids. Germline CDR1 is SGHVS and CDR2 is FNYEAQ. Trimming cost V 5 bases and J 0 bases, with 9 bases left between them.

This chain uses TRBV7-6 with TRBJ2-3; no firm D call. Sequencing used whole blood, obtained in connection with sensitization to the hapten diphenylcyclopropenone (DPC). The source is a woman between 25 and 40 years old with alopecia areata. Some clones in this sample may be carry-over from other donors' samples. This CDR3 reads CASSPPSSTDTQYF. Written as DNA, the CDR3 is TGTGCCAGCAGCCCCCCCTCTAGCACAGATACGCAGTATTTT. The full variable domain, its missing parts supplied by reference TRBV7-6 and TRBJ2-3, is GAGVSQSPRYKVTKRGQDVALRCDPISGHVSLYWYRQALGQGPEFLTYFNYEAQQDKSGLPNDRFSAERPEGSISTLTIQRTEQRDSAMYRCASSPPSSTDTQYFGPGTRLTVL.